These 12 T cell receptor beta chains originate from one sample sequenced in a study of blood T cell repertoires in COVID-19. TCRdb's copy holds only in-frame clones and misses some; the assay was immunoSEQ multiplex PCR. Among some 240,000 clones, about 85% were seen once, and the ten largest hold around 7.2%. The specimen sequenced was peripheral blood. The receptors here all came from a man in his 60s who had recovered from COVID-19.

The chain joins TRBV5-1 to TRBJ1-6; no clear D gene. V dropped 1 base and J dropped 2 bases, with 13 bases sitting between them. Germline lookup yields CDR1 SGHRS and CDR2 YFSETQ. The CDR3 has 17 residues. This chain's CDR3 is CASSLLGEGTYNSPLHF. Written as DNA, the CDR3 is TGCGCCAGCAGCTTGTTGGGTGAGGGAACCTATAATTCACCCCTCCACTTT. The full variable domain, in which reference TRBV5-1 and TRBJ1-6 provide the parts outside the CDR3, is KAGVTQTPRYLIKTRGQQVTLSCSPISGHRSVSWYQQTPGQGLQFLFEYFSETQRNKGNFPGRFSGRQFSNSRSEMNVSTLELGDSALYLCASSLLGEGTYNSPLHFGNGTRLTVT.

The rearrangement links TRBV18 to TRBJ1-2; 7 bases align to TRBD1. CDR3 size: 14 residues. CDR1 is KGHSH and CDR2 is LQKENI in the germline V gene. The V segment lost 6 bases and the J segment 8 bases; nucleotides outside the gene matches: 12. The CDR3 protein is CASSPITGVDGYTF. The CDR3, as DNA: TGTGCCAGCTCTCCGATTACAGGGGTAGACGGCTACACCTTC.

The chain has TRBV5-1 and TRBJ1-2; tentative D call: TRBD1 (6 bases). The CDR3 has 14 amino acids. The V and J ends lost 1 base and 6 bases respectively, with 13 bases between them. Germline V gives CDR1 SGHRS, CDR2 YFSETQ. CDR3 nucleotide sequence: TGCGCCAGCAGCTTGTCAGGGGACGCGCATGGCTACACCTTC. It codes for CASSLSGDAHGYTF. Drawing the rest from reference TRBV5-1 and TRBJ1-2, the complete variable domain is KAGVTQTPRYLIKTRGQQVTLSCSPISGHRSVSWYQQTPGQGLQFLFEYFSETQRNKGNFPGRFSGRQFSNSRSEMNVSTLELGDSALYLCASSLSGDAHGYTFGSGTRLTVV.

The genes are TRBV4-1 and TRBJ1-1, with D unclear. V shed 0 bases and J shed 0 bases, with 8 bases lying between them. CDR1 MGHRA and CDR2 YSYEKL come from the germline V gene. The CDR3 length is 15 residues. The CDR3 DNA is TGCGCCAGCAGCCAAGATTTGGCAGTGAACACTGAAGCTTTCTTT. Its protein is CASSQDLAVNTEAFF.

This clone was seen only once. This chain connects TRBV9 to TRBJ2-1, with TRBD2 matching 9 bases. This CDR3 contains 16 residues. V was clipped by 3 bases and J by 8 bases; unmatched bases: 12. From germline, CDR1 is SGDLS and CDR2 YYNGEE. The CDR3 spells CASSAGGLAGLHEQFF. The CDR3 coding sequence is TGTGCCAGCAGCGCGGGGGGGCTAGCGGGGCTCCATGAGCAGTTCTTC. The full variable domain, completed using reference TRBV9 and TRBJ2-1, is DSGVTQTPKHLITATGQRVTLRCSPRSGDLSVYWYQQSLDQGLQFLIQYYNGEERAKGNILERFSAQQFPDLHSELNLSSLELGDSALYFCASSAGGLAGLHEQFFGPGTRLTVL.

This clone has more than one count but fewer than ten. V is TRBV10-3 and J is TRBJ2-5; the match to TRBD2 covers 8 bases. V shed 6 bases, J shed 4 bases, and the junction held 4 bases outside the gene matches. Germline V gene sequence: CDR1 ENHRY, CDR2 SYGVKD. The CDR3 length is 13 residues. DNA for the CDR3: TGTGCCATCAGGGCCAGCGGGGGAGAGACCCAGTACTTC. It yields the protein CAIRASGGETQYF.

The V and J genes are TRBV29-1 and TRBJ2-5; 7 positions agree with TRBD1. V lost 1 base and J lost 7; bases outside the gene matches: 6. This CDR3 contains 13 residues. Looked up from germline, CDR1 is SQVTM and CDR2 is ANQGSEA. Here the CDR3 DNA reads TGCAGCGTTGAAGGACAGGGTGAAGGGACCCAGTACTTC. It is translated as CSVEGQGEGTQYF.

The rearrangement uses TRBV11-2 and TRBJ1-5, with 10 bases matching TRBD1. J gave up 7 bases and V 4 bases, and 7 bases lay outside the gene matches. The CDR3 sequence is 15 residues long. Germline CDR1 reads SGHAT; CDR2 reads FQNNGV. CDR3 protein: CASSSGTGVWQPQHF. The CDR3 bases are TGTGCCAGCAGCTCCGGGACAGGGGTTTGGCAGCCCCAGCATTTT.

J is TRBJ2-5 and V is TRBV7-9, with 7 bases aligning to TRBD2. J was trimmed by 1 base and V by 5 bases; bases with no gene match: 1. The CDR3 length is 13 residues. The germline CDR1 and CDR2 sequences are SEHNR and FQNEAQ (reference sequence). CDR3 nucleotides: TGTGCCAGCAGCCCGGGGGGCCAAGAGACCCAGTACTTC. Its translation is CASSPGGQETQYF.

The V call is TRBV30, the J call TRBJ1-5; tentative D call: TRBD1 (5 bases). Trimming pared 3 bases from V and 7 bases from J, leaving 13 bases between. The germline CDR1 and CDR2 sequences are GTSNPN and SVGIG (reference sequence). The CDR3 has 13 residues. The CDR3, as DNA: TGTGCCTGGAGCCCCGCCGGGGGGCAGCCCCAGCATTTT. This codes for CAWSPAGGQPQHF. The full variable domain, with the rest looked up from reference TRBV30 and TRBJ1-5, is SQTIHQWPATLVQPVGSPLSLECTVEGTSNPNLYWYRQAAGRGLQLLFYSVGIGQISSEVPQNLSASRPQDRQFILSSKKLLLSDSGFYLCAWSPAGGQPQHFGDGTRLSIL.

The rearrangement joins TRBV21-1 to TRBJ1-6; the listed D gene, TRBD1, was not tested against the DNA. TRBV21-1 is an annotated pseudogene. The CDR3 loop spans 18 amino acids. CDR3 sequence reads: CASSRPGTGSSYNSPLHF. CDR3 bases: TGTGCCAGCAGCAGGCCCGGGACAGGGAGCTCCTATAATTCACCCCTCCACTTT.

The rearrangement uses TRBV27 and TRBJ1-5; the D is unclear. Germline CDR1 and CDR2: MNHEY and SMNVEV (reference sequence). Trimming pared 2 bases from V and 6 bases from J, leaving 23 bases between. The CDR3 has 18 residues. This CDR3 is CASSLVPLLGSYVQPQHF. DNA of the CDR3: TGTGCCAGCAGTTTAGTTCCCCTACTCGGGAGCTACGTTCAGCCCCAGCATTTT.